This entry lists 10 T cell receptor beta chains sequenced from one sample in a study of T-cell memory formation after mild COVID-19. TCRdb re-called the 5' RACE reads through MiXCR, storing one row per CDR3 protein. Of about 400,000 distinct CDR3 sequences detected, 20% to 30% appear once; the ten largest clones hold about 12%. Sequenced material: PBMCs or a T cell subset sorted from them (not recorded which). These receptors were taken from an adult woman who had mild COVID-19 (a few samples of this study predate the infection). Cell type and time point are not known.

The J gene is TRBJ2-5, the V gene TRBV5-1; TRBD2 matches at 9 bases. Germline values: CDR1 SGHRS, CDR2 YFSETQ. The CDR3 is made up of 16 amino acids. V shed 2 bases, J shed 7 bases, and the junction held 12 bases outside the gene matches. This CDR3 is CASSFIAGAVGGTQYF. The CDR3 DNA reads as TGCGCCAGCAGCTTCATAGCGGGAGCCGTAGGAGGGACCCAGTACTTC.

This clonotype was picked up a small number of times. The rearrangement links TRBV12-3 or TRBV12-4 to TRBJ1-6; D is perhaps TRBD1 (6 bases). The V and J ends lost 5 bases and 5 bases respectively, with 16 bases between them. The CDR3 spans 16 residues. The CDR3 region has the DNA TGTGCCAGCAGTCCCCGGGGGGCCCTGGATAATTCACCCCTCCACTTT. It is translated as CASSPRGALDNSPLHF.

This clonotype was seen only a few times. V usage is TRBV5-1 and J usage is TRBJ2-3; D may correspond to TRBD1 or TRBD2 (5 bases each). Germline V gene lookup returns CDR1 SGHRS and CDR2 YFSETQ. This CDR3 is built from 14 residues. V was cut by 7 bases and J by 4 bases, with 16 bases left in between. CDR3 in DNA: TGCGCCAGCCGATCGGGGATGGGGGCAGATACGCAGTATTTT. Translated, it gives CASRSGMGADTQYF.

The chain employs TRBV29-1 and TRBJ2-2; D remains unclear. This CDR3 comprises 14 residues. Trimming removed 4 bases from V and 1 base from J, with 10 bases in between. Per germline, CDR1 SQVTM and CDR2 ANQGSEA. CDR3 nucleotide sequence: TGCAGCGTTGTGTTCGGTGTGAACACCGGGGAGCTGTTTTTT. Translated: CSVVFGVNTGELFF.

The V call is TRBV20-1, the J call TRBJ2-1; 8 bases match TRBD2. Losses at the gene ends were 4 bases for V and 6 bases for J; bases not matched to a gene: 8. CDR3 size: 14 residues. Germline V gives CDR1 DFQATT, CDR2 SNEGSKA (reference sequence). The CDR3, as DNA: TGCAGTGCTAACCGGGGACTAGTGCCCAATGAGCAGTTCTTC. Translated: CSANRGLVPNEQFF.

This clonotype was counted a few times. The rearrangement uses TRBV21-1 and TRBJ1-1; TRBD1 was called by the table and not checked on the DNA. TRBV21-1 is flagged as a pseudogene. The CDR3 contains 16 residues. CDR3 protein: CASSNRVGTGDTEAFF. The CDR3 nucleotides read TGTGCCAGCAGCAATAGGGTCGGGACAGGGGACACTGAAGCTTTCTTT.

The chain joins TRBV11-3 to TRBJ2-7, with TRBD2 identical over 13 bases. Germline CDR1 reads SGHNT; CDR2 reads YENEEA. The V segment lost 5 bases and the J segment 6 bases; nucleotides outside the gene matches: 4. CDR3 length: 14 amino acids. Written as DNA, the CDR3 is TGTGCCAGCAGCCGGACTAGCGGGAGAACCGAGCAGTACTTC. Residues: CASSRTSGRTEQYF.

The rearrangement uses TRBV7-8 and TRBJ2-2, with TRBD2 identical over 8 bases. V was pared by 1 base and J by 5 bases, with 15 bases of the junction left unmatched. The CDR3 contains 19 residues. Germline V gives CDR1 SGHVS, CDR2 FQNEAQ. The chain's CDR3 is CASSLDPGWAGGRTGELFF. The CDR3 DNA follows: TGTGCCAGCAGCTTAGATCCCGGTTGGGCGGGAGGCAGAACCGGGGAGCTGTTTTTT.

The CDR3, as DNA: TGTGCCTCTTCAATACAGACAGGCACTAATGAAAAACTGTTTTTT. It yields the protein CASSIQTGTNEKLFF. This chain connects TRBV10-3 to TRBJ1-4, with D perhaps matching TRBD1 (6 bases). The germline V and J ends were trimmed by 11 bases and 2 bases, with 18 bases remaining between them. This CDR3 comprises 15 residues. Looked up from germline, CDR1 is ENHRY and CDR2 is SYGVKD.

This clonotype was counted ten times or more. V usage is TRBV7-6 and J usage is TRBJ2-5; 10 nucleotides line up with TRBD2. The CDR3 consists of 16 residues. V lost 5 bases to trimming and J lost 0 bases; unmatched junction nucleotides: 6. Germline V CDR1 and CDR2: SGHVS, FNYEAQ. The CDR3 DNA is TGTGCCAGCAGCCTTTGGACTAGCGGAAACCAAGAGACCCAGTACTTC. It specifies CASSLWTSGNQETQYF.